This T cell receptor beta chain was sequenced in a study of identical twins. A note on this clonotype: Its antigen remains unidentified.

TCRdb processed the 5' RACE reads anew with MiXCR; each CDR3 protein has one entry. The sample lists about 660,000 distinct CDR3 sequences; under 9% were seen once. In germline, CDR1 is MNHNS, CDR2 SASEGT. Losses at the gene ends were 5 bases for V and 5 bases for J; bases not matched to a gene: 9. This CDR3 is 16 amino acids long. Broader study findings: The study reached conclusions through statistical analysis that was cross-sectional, not following the same donors.

These data were also filed under a second study, of yellow fever vaccine responses in identical twins.

Sequenced input: PBMCs. The receptor comes from a young woman in good health. The chain joins TRBV6-1 to TRBJ2-1; 10 bases are shared with TRBD2. CDR3 bases: TGTGCCAGCAGTCGGAGGTCCGGGACTAGCGACAATGAGCAGTTCTTC. Protein: CASSRRSGTSDNEQFF.